This TCR beta chain appears in the sequencing data of a study of T cell changes during pregnancy in multiple sclerosis. Here immunoSEQ multiplex PCR was the method, and the copy in TCRdb shows in-frame clones only, minus some. Among 69,000 or so clones listed, around 94% were seen once. Per germline, CDR1 SNHLY and CDR2 FYNNEI. The length of the CDR3 is 13 residues. Trimming removed 5 bases at V and 3 bases at J, with 8 bases between. The clonotype comes from a female donor with multiple sclerosis, enrolled in a pregnancy study. Sequenced material: peripheral blood, taken before pregnancy. This rearrangement joins TRBV2 to TRBJ1-3; D is undetermined. This CDR3 is CASSRSGGNTIYF. CDR3 nucleotides: TGTGCCAGCAGTCGCAGCGGTGGAAACACCATATATTTT.